Below are 14 T cell receptor beta chains sequenced from a single sample in a study of T cell responses to AZD1222 COVID-19 vaccine. Assay: immunoSEQ multiplex PCR; the TCRdb copy retains only in-frame clones and omits some. The data contain some 70,000 clones, roughly 84% of them seen just once; the ten biggest clones take up more than 8.5%. The source material was peripheral blood, sampled on day 0 of AZD1222 vaccination. All receptors come from an adult in good health.

The chain uses TRBV3-1 (or the pseudogene TRBV3-2) and TRBJ1-1; D is perhaps TRBD1 (5 bases). V lost 3 bases and J lost 0, with 8 bases in between. CDR1 LGHDT and CDR2 YNNKEL come from the germline V gene (reference sequence). The CDR3 is 14 amino acids. CDR3 region: CASSQDNLNTEAFF. The CDR3 DNA follows: TGTGCCAGCAGCCAGGACAACCTGAACACTGAAGCTTTCTTT.

V gene TRBV7-9 combines with J gene TRBJ1-1; tentative D call: TRBD1 (6 bases). Trimming removed 4 bases at V and 0 bases at J, with 9 bases between. Germline CDR1 SEHNR, CDR2 FQNEAQ (reference sequence). The CDR3 has 14 residues. CDR3 residues: CASSSTGLNTEAFF. In DNA form, the CDR3 reads TGTGCCAGCAGCTCGACAGGACTGAACACTGAAGCTTTCTTT.

V usage is TRBV3-1 (or the pseudogene TRBV3-2) and J usage is TRBJ2-7, with 9 bases lining up with TRBD2. The CDR3 consists of 16 residues. Unmatched junction bases numbered 10, after V lost 1 base and J lost 6 bases. Germline loops: CDR1 LGHDT, CDR2 YNNKEL (reference sequence). This chain's CDR3 is CASSQGGGLAMIEQYF. CDR3 in DNA: TGTGCCAGCAGCCAAGGGGGTGGACTAGCGATGATCGAGCAGTACTTC.

V gene TRBV5-1 combines with J gene TRBJ2-3, with TRBD2 matching over 8 bases. Germline CDR1 is SGHRS and CDR2 is YFSETQ. V dropped 4 bases and J dropped 2; count of bases not matched to a gene: 9. This CDR3 contains 16 residues. The CDR3 DNA sequence: TGCGCCAGCAGCACGGGACTAGTCAGCACCACAGATACGCAGTATTTT. Its protein is CASSTGLVSTTDTQYF.

This clone was seen more than once but under ten times. The chain joins TRBV24-1 to TRBJ2-7; D is ambiguous. CDR3 length: 14 amino acids. The germline gives CDR1 KGHDR, CDR2 SFDVKD. Trimming removed 5 bases from V and 5 bases from J, with 15 bases in between. In nucleotides, the CDR3 is TGTGCCACCAGTGGGAGCTTAGGTCTCCACGAGCAGTACTTC. Amino acids: CATSGSLGLHEQYF.

The chain carries TRBV27 and TRBJ2-7; D unresolved. CDR1 is MNHEY, CDR2 SMNVEV, per germline (reference sequence). V was pared by 2 bases and J by 6 bases, with 5 bases between. The CDR3 is 11 amino acids. CDR3 DNA sequence: TGTGCCAGCAGTTTACTAGGCGAGCAGTACTTC. It specifies CASSLLGEQYF.

The V call is TRBV5-8, the J call TRBJ1-1; TRBD1 aligns across 9 bases. The CDR3 covers 15 residues. Germline V gene data show CDR1 as SGHTS and CDR2 as YDEGEE. V trimming: 0 bases; J trimming: 5 bases; junction bases outside the gene matches: 5. CDR3 region: CASSLGGTGRTEAFF. CDR3 in DNA: TGTGCCAGCAGCTTGGGGGGGACAGGGCGAACTGAAGCTTTCTTT.

The V and J genes are TRBV28 and TRBJ1-1, with unresolved D. The V gene lost 8 bases and the J gene lost 5 bases, with 15 bases spanning the gap. Germline V gives CDR1 MDHEN, CDR2 SYDVKM. The CDR3 is 13 amino acids. The DNA of the CDR3 is TGTGCCAGCCGACGGACCGGATGGACTGAAGCTTTCTTT. Its translation: CASRRTGWTEAFF.

V is TRBV5-1 and J is TRBJ1-2; 10 positions match TRBD1. J lost 5 bases, V lost 5 bases, and 9 bases had no gene match. Germline V gene sequence: CDR1 SGHRS, CDR2 YFSETQ. This CDR3 contains 15 residues. CDR3 sequence: CASSRTGTGEYGYTF. The CDR3 nucleotides read TGCGCCAGCAGTAGGACCGGGACAGGGGAGTATGGCTACACCTTC.

This chain joins TRBV10-3 and TRBJ1-1; D is possibly TRBD1 (5 bases). This CDR3 is built from 13 residues. Deletions cut 11 bases from V and 0 bases from J, with 13 bases between. The germline V gene encodes CDR1 ENHRY and CDR2 SYGVKD. The DNA of the CDR3 is TGTGCCTCGGGAAGGACAATGAACACTGAAGCTTTCTTT. This codes for CASGRTMNTEAFF.

This clone was recorded a few times. This rearrangement joins TRBV2 to TRBJ2-5; 8 bases align to TRBD2. CDR1 is SNHLY, CDR2 FYNNEI, per germline. Germline trimming cut 11 bases from V and 1 base from J; bases unmatched to any gene: 12. CDR3 size: 15 residues. In nucleotides, the CDR3 is TGTGCCTCCCTGAAGCGGGGGCTAGTCCAAGAGACCCAGTACTTC. Translated, it gives CASLKRGLVQETQYF.

V and J are TRBV5-1 and TRBJ1-2; D may be TRBD1 (5 bases). The CDR3 loop spans 14 amino acids. The V end lost 0 bases, the J end lost 5 bases, and 11 bases lay between the germline ends. Germline loops: CDR1 SGHRS, CDR2 YFSETQ. The CDR3 sequence is CASSLGSAGYGYTF. The CDR3 nucleotides read TGCGCCAGCAGCTTGGGATCGGCAGGGTATGGCTACACCTTC.

The genes are TRBV24-1 and TRBJ2-7, with 10 bases identical to TRBD1. The CDR3 consists of 14 residues. Germline V gene lookup returns CDR1 KGHDR and CDR2 SFDVKD. The V and J ends lost 6 bases and 5 bases, in that order; junction bases with no gene match: 6. This chain's CDR3 is CATSSGQGPNEQYF. CDR3 in DNA: TGTGCCACCAGTTCGGGACAGGGGCCTAACGAGCAGTACTTC.

The chain combines TRBV11-2 with TRBJ1-5; possible D gene TRBD1, 5 bases. The germline V gene encodes CDR1 SGHAT and CDR2 FQNNGV. The CDR3 extends over 14 amino acids. V was clipped by 5 bases and J by 7 bases, with 15 bases between them. The DNA for the CDR3 is TGTGCCAGCAGCCTCGGGACGCCGGGACAGCCCCAGCATTTT. Its translation is CASSLGTPGQPQHF.